The 11 T cell receptor beta chains below come from one sample, sequenced in a study of memory CD4+ T cells and cytomegalovirus serostatus. Profiling relied on immunoSEQ multiplex PCR, and the TCRdb table lists in-frame clones only, not all of them. The sample gives over 40,000 clones, approximately 81% of which show up once; approximately 1.2% is in the top ten. Single viable CD3+CD4+CD8-CD45RO+ cells were sorted as the memory CD4+ T cells. The specimen was memory CD4+ T cells from blood. The receptors originated from an adult in good health and CMV-seropositive.

This chain joins TRBV29-1 and TRBJ1-2, with 7 bases fitting TRBD1. The CDR3 has 12 residues. V was clipped by 7 bases and J by 3 bases; unmatched bases: 5. Germline lookup yields CDR1 SQVTM and CDR2 ANQGSEA. This CDR3 is CSASGQDYGYTF. DNA of the CDR3: TGCAGCGCTTCCGGACAGGACTATGGCTACACCTTC.

This clone was counted at least ten times. The rearrangement uses TRBV18 and TRBJ2-5; the match to TRBD1 covers 8 bases. Germline V gene sequence: CDR1 KGHSH, CDR2 LQKENI. There are 13 residues in the CDR3. With 4 bases clipped from V and 5 bases from J, the junction kept 3 bases outside the gene matches. CDR3 sequence (DNA): TGTGCCAGCTCACGACAGGGGTCGGAGACCCAGTACTTC. Translated, it gives CASSRQGSETQYF.

This chain joins TRBV6-6 and TRBJ1-2; D is perhaps TRBD1 (5 bases). The CDR3 is 14 residues long. The germline V and J ends were trimmed by 5 bases and 2 bases, with 12 bases remaining between them. Germline-derived CDR1 and CDR2 are MNHNY and SVGAGI (reference sequence). The CDR3 DNA follows: TGTGCCAGCAGTGACCGGGGGGGGAACTATGGCTACACCTTC. Amino acids: CASSDRGGNYGYTF.

The J gene is TRBJ2-2, the V gene TRBV4-1; TRBD2 matches at 10 bases. This CDR3 contains 17 residues. Germline assignment: CDR1 MGHRA and CDR2 YSYEKL. Germline trimming cut 5 bases from V and 4 bases from J; bases unmatched to any gene: 10. CDR3 DNA: TGCGCCAGCAGCTTCGAGGGACTAGCGTTTCCCACCGGGGAGCTGTTTTTT. Amino acid sequence: CASSFEGLAFPTGELFF.

This clone was detected only a few times. This chain connects TRBV7-9 to TRBJ1-3; D remains ambiguous. This CDR3 spans 11 amino acids. V was trimmed by 6 bases and J by 5 bases, leaving 5 bases between them. Per the germline V gene, CDR1 is SEHNR and CDR2 is FQNEAQ (reference sequence). CDR3 nucleotides: TGTGCCAGCAGTCTGAGAAACACCATATATTTT. This encodes CASSLRNTIYF.

This sequence joins TRBV6-1 and TRBJ1-1; 9 positions match TRBD1. CDR3 length: 14 residues. Germline CDR1 MNHNS, CDR2 SASEGT. J was trimmed by 4 bases and V by 6 bases; bases with no gene match: 6. CDR3 DNA sequence: TGTGCCAGCAGGGGCCGGGACAGGGTCACTGAAGCTTTCTTT. Its protein is CASRGRDRVTEAFF.

The genes are TRBV5-1 and TRBJ1-2; 9 bases line up with TRBD1. Losses at the gene ends were 1 base for V and 6 bases for J; bases not matched to a gene: 4. This CDR3 contains 14 residues. Per germline, CDR1 SGHRS and CDR2 YFSETQ. Here the CDR3 reads CASSLRTGGDGYTF. DNA of the CDR3: TGCGCCAGCAGCTTGAGAACAGGGGGCGATGGCTACACCTTC.

In this sample, this clone is medium-sized. This chain uses TRBV2 with TRBJ1-1, with TRBD1 as a possible D gene (5 bases). The germline CDR1 and CDR2 sequences are SNHLY and FYNNEI. The CDR3 is 13 amino acids. V dropped 5 bases and J dropped 3 bases, with 10 bases sitting between them. CDR3 amino acids: CASSLSRDTEAFF. For the CDR3, the DNA is TGTGCCAGCAGTCTGTCCAGGGACACTGAAGCTTTCTTT.

The chain carries TRBV5-1 and TRBJ1-6; D unresolved. Trimming cost V 0 bases and J 8 bases, with 15 bases left between them. CDR3 size: 16 residues. CDR1 is SGHRS, CDR2 YFSETQ, per germline. CDR3 sequence (DNA): TGCGCCAGCAGCTTGGCCGGGATCACAGACGATTCACCCCTCCACTTT. It translates to CASSLAGITDDSPLHF.

CDR3 nucleotides: TGCAGCGTCGCCCCGGGACAGGGAGGAGCTAACTATGGCTACACCTTC. It specifies CSVAPGQGGANYGYTF. The chain is built from TRBV29-1 and TRBJ1-2; TRBD1 aligns across 9 bases. This CDR3 has 16 amino acids. CDR1 and CDR2 (germline): SQVTM, ANQGSEA. Losses at the gene ends were 6 bases for V and 0 bases for J; bases not matched to a gene: 11.

J is TRBJ2-3 and V is TRBV7-2; a weak D match, TRBD2 (5 bases). Trimming stripped 4 bases from V and 0 bases from J, with 11 bases between. The germline V gene encodes CDR1 SGHTA and CDR2 FQGNSA. The CDR3 is 15 amino acids. CDR3 sequence (DNA): TGTGCCAGCAGCTCCTCCGGCGGGAGCACAGATACGCAGTATTTT. As protein: CASSSSGGSTDTQYF. Complete variable domain (other parts from reference TRBV7-2 and TRBJ2-3): GAGVSQSPSNKVTEKGKDVELRCDPISGHTALYWYRQSLGQGLEFLIYFQGNSAPDKSGLPSDRFSAERTGGSVSTLTIQRTQQEDSAVYLCASSSSGGSTDTQYFGPGTRLTVL.